This T cell receptor beta chain was observed in a study of blood T cell repertoires in COVID-19. Only in-frame clones appear in the TCRdb table, and some are missing; sequencing was by immunoSEQ multiplex PCR. The table shows about 190,000 clones, with roughly 78% occurring only once. The source of this sequence is a woman older than 75 with active or convalescent COVID-19. Sequenced material: peripheral blood.

DNA of the CDR3: TGTGCCAGCAGTGAGGGGGGGAACTACTATGGCTACACCTTC. It specifies CASSEGGNYYGYTF. This chain links TRBV2 with TRBJ1-2, with D maybe TRBD1 (5 bases). The CDR3 totals 14 residues. Germline CDR1 is SNHLY and CDR2 is FYNNEI. The ends were cut back, 3 bases at V and 3 bases at J, with 11 bases in the middle.